Described below is a single T cell receptor beta chain sequence and its context. As yet, its antigen is unknown. A read error may be the cause here, since a much bigger clone is one base away. The data belong to a study of CD8 T cells in ankylosing spondylitis. Whole-study findings and limits: Some motif variants were previously reported in reactive arthritis synovial fluid and blood.

One entry per CDR3 protein results from TCRdb running MiXCR on the 5' RACE reads. Of around 330,000 distinct CDR3 sequences listed, 11% are singletons. The CDR3 is 14 residues long. Per germline, CDR1 SEHNR and CDR2 FQNEAQ (reference sequence). This TCR came from a female donor with ankylosing spondylitis or in good health (not recorded which). What was sequenced was blood, either unsorted or a sorted T cell fraction (not recorded which). V and J are TRBV7-9 and TRBJ1-2; D may be TRBD1 (5 bases). CDR3 protein: CASRSQGLNYGDTF. In DNA, the CDR3 is TGTGCCAGCAGGTCCCAGGGTCTTAACTATGGCGACACCTTC.